The T cell receptor beta chain under discussion was sequenced for a study of radiotherapy plus CTLA-4 blockade in lung cancer. About the research overall: With 30% to 40% of patients having disease control, objective responses were seen in 15% to 20%.

A remark on this clone: Its antigen is not identified.

The study treated chemo-refractory metastatic non-small-cell lung cancer patients with focal radiation plus ipilimumab CTLA-4 blockade. Assay: immunoSEQ multiplex PCR; the TCRdb copy retains only in-frame clones and omits some. The table records 89,000 or so clones, roughly four fifths of them present only once. Germline CDR1 SGHRS, CDR2 YFSETQ. The CDR3 has 14 residues. V was clipped by 0 bases and J by 9 bases, with 12 bases between them. Findings and limits, study-wide: In blood, tumor-derived TCR clones expanded after radiotherapy plus ipilimumab. Reportedly, early blood T cell clone dynamics best predicted response, with interferon-beta.

The source material was peripheral blood, sampled from a patient treated with radiotherapy plus ipilimumab. The sequence came from a human donor with non-small cell lung cancer who had a partial response to radiotherapy plus ipilimumab. The chain couples TRBV5-1 to TRBJ1-4; TRBD1 might be the D (5 bases). CDR3 in DNA: TGCGCCAGCAGCTTGGGAGACTCAGGGAAAAAACTGTTTTTT. Translated, it gives CASSLGDSGKKLFF.